A single TCR beta chain is shown here with its context. The antigen remains unidentified. The sample comes from a study of cytomegalovirus exposure and HLA in healthy donors. Study-level findings and limits: Analysis was carried out at a later point, and it linked a missense DCLRE1C variant to TCR beta V- and J-gene trimming.

The CDR3 consists of 16 residues. V was shortened by 0 bases and J by 2 bases, with 14 bases between the two germline ends. Germline V CDR1 and CDR2: LGHNA, YSLEER. Both 60 Vbeta primers and 13 Jbeta primers went into the PCR. Generated by immunoSEQ multiplex PCR, the TCRdb table keeps only in-frame clones and is missing some. The profile shows around 70,000 clones, 65% to 85% of them singletons. The V call is TRBV4-3, the J call TRBJ2-7; D is perhaps TRBD1 (5 bases). Sequencing was performed on PBMCs. The sequence was collected from a man aged 55-75 years in good health and CMV-seropositive. The CDR3 spells CASSQDFVTVTYEQYF. The CDR3 region has the DNA TGCGCCAGCAGCCAAGATTTCGTGACAGTCACCTACGAGCAGTACTTC.